The next 10 T cell receptor beta chains were all read from a single sample in a study of T cells in localized non-small cell lung cancer. Assay: immunoSEQ multiplex PCR; the TCRdb copy retains only in-frame clones and omits some. The sample comprises under 40,000 clones, approximately 81% of which are singletons, and less than 45% rests with the top ten. This specimen was peripheral blood, taken before any cancer treatment. The receptors come from a male donor older than 55 with stage II squamous cell lung carcinoma.

This clone was seen only a few times. This chain uses TRBV12-5 with TRBJ1-2; D uncertain. Germline CDR1 reads LGHNT; CDR2 reads FRNRAP. V was clipped by 3 bases and J by 5 bases, with 7 bases between them. The CDR3 consists of 12 residues. Written as DNA, the CDR3 is TGTGCTAGTGGTTTTTCAGGATATGGCTACACCTTC. Protein: CASGFSGYGYTF. The entire variable domain, with the rest obtained from reference TRBV12-5 and TRBJ1-2, is as follows: DARVTQTPRHKVTEMGQEVTMRCQPILGHNTVFWYRQTMMQGLELLAYFRNRAPLDDSGMPKDRFSAEMPDATLATLKIQPSEPRDSAVYFCASGFSGYGYTFGSGTRLTVV.

The chain is built from TRBV27 and TRBJ2-5, with 12 bases fitting TRBD2. Per germline, CDR1 MNHEY and CDR2 SMNVEV (reference sequence). The J segment lost 11 bases and the V segment lost 1 base, leaving 11 bases of the junction unmatched. This CDR3 contains 16 residues. The CDR3: CASSLWSSGRGREQYF. In nucleotides, the CDR3 is TGTGCCAGCAGTTTATGGTCTAGCGGGAGGGGCCGAGAGCAGTACTTC.

The chain carries TRBV6-1 and TRBJ2-3; D uncertain. V dropped 4 bases and J dropped 6 bases, with 5 bases sitting between them. CDR1 is MNHNS, CDR2 SASEGT, per germline. CDR3 size: 11 residues. CDR3: CASSALDTQYF. The CDR3 DNA reads as TGTGCCAGCAGTGCGTTGGATACGCAGTATTTT.

The rearrangement uses TRBV19 and TRBJ1-4; D unclear. Per germline, CDR1 LNHDA and CDR2 SQIVND (reference sequence). V was clipped by 6 bases and J by 14 bases, with 22 bases between them. This CDR3 is built from 14 residues. This CDR3 reads CASSLGDQWSRLFF. In DNA form, the CDR3 reads TGTGCCAGTAGCCTGGGAGACCAATGGTCGCGGCTGTTTTTT.

The gene calls are TRBV27 and TRBJ2-7; 7 positions agree with TRBD2. After removal of 5 bases from V and 1 base from J, the junction contained 8 bases not matched to a gene. CDR1 is MNHEY, CDR2 SMNVEV, per germline (reference sequence). The CDR3 runs 15 residues. The CDR3 reads CASSLGGGRSYEQYF. CDR3 nucleotide sequence: TGTGCCAGCAGTCTGGGGGGGGGAAGGTCCTACGAGCAGTACTTC.

This chain uses TRBV19 with TRBJ2-1; 10 bases align to TRBD2. The CDR3 consists of 19 residues. V shed 0 bases and J 0 bases; nucleotides not matched to a gene: 8. Germline CDR1 LNHDA, CDR2 SQIVND (reference sequence). CDR3 in amino acids: CASSIDLTSGASSYNEQFF. The CDR3 nucleotides read TGTGCCAGTAGTATAGATCTTACTAGCGGGGCTAGCTCCTACAATGAGCAGTTCTTC. Looking up the rest from reference TRBV19 and TRBJ2-1 gives the full variable domain: DGGITQSPKYLFRKEGQNVTLSCEQNLNHDAMYWYRQDPGQGLRLIYYSQIVNDFQKGDIAEGYSVSREKKESFPLTVTSAQKNPTAFYLCASSIDLTSGASSYNEQFFGPGTRLTVL.

The chain has TRBV19 and TRBJ1-2; a possible D gene is TRBD1 (6 bases). V lost 3 bases, J lost 7 bases, and 15 bases lay in between. Germline V gene sequence: CDR1 LNHDA, CDR2 SQIVND (reference sequence). The CDR3 has 14 amino acids. CDR3 nucleotide sequence: TGTGCCAGTAGTATCGGGGGCGGATCAGGTGGCTACACCTTC. Translating gives CASSIGGGSGGYTF. The entire variable domain, with the rest obtained from reference TRBV19 and TRBJ1-2, is as follows: DGGITQSPKYLFRKEGQNVTLSCEQNLNHDAMYWYRQDPGQGLRLIYYSQIVNDFQKGDIAEGYSVSREKKESFPLTVTSAQKNPTAFYLCASSIGGGSGGYTFGSGTRLTVV.

V and J are TRBV13 and TRBJ1-1; the D gene is possibly TRBD1 (6 bases). V was cut by 1 base and J by 1 base, with 22 bases left in between. CDR3 length equals 19 residues. The germline V gene encodes CDR1 PRHDT and CDR2 FYEKMQ (reference sequence). The CDR3 here is CASSLVGSPWGQTNTEAFF. The CDR3, as DNA: TGTGCCAGCAGCTTAGTTGGGAGCCCCTGGGGGCAGACGAACACTGAAGCTTTCTTT.

The chain combines TRBV6-4 with TRBJ2-1; 8 nucleotides match TRBD2. The CDR3 totals 14 residues. In germline, CDR1 is MRHNA, CDR2 SNTAGT. V gave up 6 bases and J gave up 9 bases; unmatched junction bases: 10. CDR3 sequence (DNA): TGTGCCAGCAGCCGCCTTAGCGGGGTGGGTGAGCAGTTCTTC. Its translation: CASSRLSGVGEQFF.

The chain employs TRBV7-2 and TRBJ2-1, with 7 bases matching TRBD1. The CDR3 contains 14 residues. After removal of 6 bases from V and 8 bases from J, the junction contained 10 bases not matched to a gene. CDR1 SGHTA and CDR2 FQGNSA come from the germline V gene. CDR3 bases: TGTGCCAGCAGTTACCGGGACAGTAGCTATGAGCAGTTCTTC. Its translation: CASSYRDSSYEQFF.